A selection of T cell receptor beta chains follows, all from one sample in a study of blood T cell repertoires in COVID-19. Produced via immunoSEQ multiplex PCR; TCRdb's table is partial and in-frame only. The sample lists some 260,000 clones; about 80% were seen once. Sequences were obtained from peripheral blood. These TCRs come from a woman of 80 years or more with acute or convalescent COVID-19. Each CDR3 is given with its conserved first and last residue. A D gene is named only where the DNA matches it firmly. Clone size is shown for a subset of rows, as once, few, many or a class of expanded clone.

clone size: few
V gene: TRBV4-3
D gene: .
J gene: TRBJ2-7
CDR3 protein: CASSQTHGQSYEQYF
CDR3 DNA: TGCGCCAGCAGCCAAACTCACGGACAGTCCTACGAGCAGTACTTC

clone size: .
V gene: TRBV12-5
D gene: TRBD1
J gene: TRBJ1-2
CDR3 protein: CASGPRTGYGYTF
CDR3 DNA: TGTGCTAGTGGTCCCCGGACAGGGTATGGCTACACCTTC

clone size: .
V gene: TRBV7-2
D gene: TRBD1
J gene: TRBJ1-1
CDR3 protein: CASSLGLPRQGGTEAFF
CDR3 DNA: TGTGCCAGCAGCTTAGGGCTACCCAGGCAGGGGGGAACTGAAGCTTTCTTT

clone size: .
V gene: TRBV11-3
D gene: .
J gene: TRBJ2-5
CDR3 protein: CASSLGRRAGETQYF
CDR3 DNA: TGTGCCAGCAGCTTGGGGCGAAGGGCCGGAGAGACCCAGTACTTC

clone size: .
V gene: TRBV18
D gene: TRBD1
J gene: TRBJ2-7
CDR3 protein: CASSERTGSYEQYF
CDR3 DNA: TGTGCCAGCTCAGAACGGACAGGGTCCTACGAGCAGTACTTC

clone size: .
V gene: TRBV7-9
D gene: TRBD1
J gene: TRBJ2-2
CDR3 protein: CASSSSGTGDTGELFF
CDR3 DNA: TGTGCCAGCAGCTCCTCCGGGACAGGAGACACCGGGGAGCTGTTTTTT

clone size: .
V gene: TRBV19
D gene: .
J gene: TRBJ1-2
CDR3 protein: CASSIHQGNYGYTF
CDR3 DNA: TGTGCCAGTAGTATTCATCAGGGGAACTATGGCTACACCTTC

clone size: .
V gene: TRBV6-5
D gene: .
J gene: TRBJ2-6
CDR3 protein: CASSYSFEAGANVLTF
CDR3 DNA: TGTGCCAGCAGTTACTCGTTTGAGGCTGGGGCCAACGTCCTGACTTTC

clone size: .
V gene: TRBV7-2
D gene: .
J gene: TRBJ2-3
CDR3 protein: CASSLWLAGTSTDTQYF
CDR3 DNA: TGTGCCAGCAGCTTATGGTTGGCAGGGACTAGCACAGATACGCAGTATTTT

clone size: .
V gene: TRBV2
D gene: TRBD1
J gene: TRBJ2-6
CDR3 protein: CASSPGTGGAGANVLTF
CDR3 DNA: TGTGCCAGCAGTCCCGGGACAGGGGGCGCTGGGGCCAACGTCCTGACTTTC

clone size: once
V gene: TRBV12-3/TRBV12-4
D gene: TRBD1
J gene: TRBJ1-1
CDR3 protein: CASRRGTAEAFF
CDR3 DNA: TGTGCCAGCAGACGTGGGACAGCTGAAGCTTTCTTT

clone size: .
V gene: TRBV5-1
D gene: TRBD1
J gene: TRBJ2-2
CDR3 protein: CASSLAGQGITGELFF
CDR3 DNA: TGCGCCAGCAGCTTGGCGGGACAGGGGATCACCGGGGAGCTGTTTTTT

clone size: few
V gene: TRBV10-3
D gene: .
J gene: TRBJ2-7
CDR3 protein: CAISVGRGSYEQYF
CDR3 DNA: TGTGCCATCAGTGTCGGCAGGGGCTCCTACGAGCAGTACTTC

clone size: .
V gene: TRBV24-1
D gene: TRBD2
J gene: TRBJ2-5
CDR3 protein: CATRTGGKETQYF
CDR3 DNA: TGTGCCACCAGAACGGGAGGTAAAGAGACCCAGTACTTC

clone size: .
V gene: TRBV6-1
D gene: .
J gene: TRBJ1-2
CDR3 protein: CASSDRTPNGYTF
CDR3 DNA: TGTGCCAGCAGTGACAGGACACCTAATGGCTACACCTTC

clone size: .
V gene: TRBV3-1/TRBV3-2
D gene: .
J gene: TRBJ2-2
CDR3 protein: CASSLIKGQTPTGELFF
CDR3 DNA: TGTGCCAGCAGCCTTATAAAAGGACAGACACCCACCGGGGAGCTGTTTTTT

clone size: .
V gene: TRBV4-3
D gene: .
J gene: TRBJ2-7
CDR3 protein: CASSQERYSYEQYF
CDR3 DNA: TGCGCCAGCAGCCAAGAGCGGTACTCCTACGAGCAGTACTTC

clone size: .
V gene: TRBV2
D gene: .
J gene: TRBJ2-7
CDR3 protein: CASSLRSRQYF
CDR3 DNA: TGTGCCAGCAGTCTGAGGAGCAGGCAGTACTTC

clone size: .
V gene: TRBV18
D gene: TRBD1
J gene: TRBJ2-7
CDR3 protein: CASSGQGAYEQYF
CDR3 DNA: TGTGCCAGCTCGGGACAGGGGGCCTACGAGCAGTACTTC

clone size: .
V gene: TRBV29-1
D gene: TRBD1
J gene: TRBJ2-3
CDR3 protein: CSVNRQGDSTDTQYF
CDR3 DNA: TGCAGCGTTAATAGACAGGGAGACTCCACAGATACGCAGTATTTT

clone size: .
V gene: TRBV6-5
D gene: TRBD1
J gene: TRBJ1-5
CDR3 protein: CASSYRTGVNQPQHF
CDR3 DNA: TGTGCCAGCAGTTACCGGACAGGGGTCAATCAGCCCCAGCATTTT

clone size: once
V gene: TRBV7-7
D gene: .
J gene: TRBJ2-1
CDR3 protein: CASSQNAYNEQFF
CDR3 DNA: TGTGCCAGCAGCCAAAATGCCTACAATGAGCAGTTCTTC

clone size: .
V gene: TRBV12-5
D gene: TRBD2
J gene: TRBJ2-2
CDR3 protein: CASGLSGGTGELFF
CDR3 DNA: TGTGCTAGTGGTTTGAGCGGGGGCACCGGGGAGCTGTTTTTT

clone size: .
V gene: TRBV6-5
D gene: TRBD1
J gene: TRBJ1-3
CDR3 protein: CASSQDRGIGNTIYF
CDR3 DNA: TGTGCCAGCAGCCAGGACAGGGGTATAGGAAACACCATATATTTT

clone size: .
V gene: TRBV3-1/TRBV3-2
D gene: TRBD1
J gene: TRBJ1-2
CDR3 protein: CASSQDGTGGYGYTF
CDR3 DNA: TGTGCCAGCAGCCAAGACGGGACAGGGGGTTATGGCTACACCTTC

clone size: .
V gene: TRBV6-2/TRBV6-3
D gene: .
J gene: TRBJ1-4
CDR3 protein: CASSYSAGGGYEKLFF
CDR3 DNA: TGTGCCAGCAGTTACTCGGCGGGGGGCGGTTATGAAAAACTGTTTTTT

clone size: .
V gene: TRBV2
D gene: TRBD1
J gene: TRBJ1-1
CDR3 protein: CASRRDRDTEAFF
CDR3 DNA: TGTGCCAGCAGGAGGGACAGGGACACTGAAGCTTTCTTT

clone size: .
V gene: TRBV5-4
D gene: TRBD1
J gene: TRBJ1-2
CDR3 protein: CASSFKNRQGRGLDTF
CDR3 DNA: TGTGCCAGCAGCTTCAAAAATAGACAGGGTCGGGGGCTAGACACCTTC

clone size: .
V gene: TRBV6-6
D gene: TRBD1
J gene: TRBJ1-3
CDR3 protein: CASSRGGLSGNTIYF
CDR3 DNA: TGTGCCAGCAGTAGAGGGGGCCTCTCTGGAAACACCATATATTTT

clone size: .
V gene: TRBV3-1/TRBV3-2
D gene: TRBD1
J gene: TRBJ2-1
CDR3 protein: CASSRTLGQSSYNEQFF
CDR3 DNA: TGTGCCAGCAGCCGAACACTGGGACAGAGCTCCTACAATGAGCAGTTCTTC

clone size: .
V gene: TRBV7-2
D gene: TRBD1
J gene: TRBJ2-5
CDR3 protein: CASSFLTNKQGLETQYF
CDR3 DNA: TGTGCCAGCAGCTTTTTAACCAATAAACAGGGGTTAGAGACCCAGTACTTC

clone size: .
V gene: TRBV5-4
D gene: TRBD1
J gene: TRBJ2-7
CDR3 protein: CASSLGQGSEQYF
CDR3 DNA: TGTGCCAGCAGCTTGGGACAGGGCTCGGAGCAGTACTTC

clone size: .
V gene: TRBV7-8
D gene: .
J gene: TRBJ1-5
CDR3 protein: CASSLGGAGQPQHF
CDR3 DNA: TGTGCCAGCAGCTTAGGGGGCGCAGGCCAGCCCCAGCATTTT

clone size: .
V gene: TRBV19
D gene: TRBD1
J gene: TRBJ1-3
CDR3 protein: CASSPRTGAGNTIYF
CDR3 DNA: TGTGCCAGTAGTCCTCGGACAGGGGCTGGAAACACCATATATTTT

clone size: .
V gene: TRBV6-2/TRBV6-3
D gene: TRBD2
J gene: TRBJ2-1
CDR3 protein: CASSSGTSGGLGNEQFF
CDR3 DNA: TGTGCCAGCAGTTCAGGGACTAGCGGGGGCCTGGGCAATGAGCAGTTCTTC

clone size: .
V gene: TRBV18
D gene: TRBD2
J gene: TRBJ2-5
CDR3 protein: CASSPRAGGIETQYF
CDR3 DNA: TGTGCCAGCTCACCACGGGCGGGAGGGATCGAGACCCAGTACTTC

clone size: .
V gene: TRBV18
D gene: .
J gene: TRBJ1-1
CDR3 protein: CASRQDMNTEAFF
CDR3 DNA: TGTGCCAGTAGACAAGACATGAACACTGAAGCTTTCTTT

clone size: .
V gene: TRBV13
D gene: .
J gene: TRBJ1-2
CDR3 protein: CASTIGASNYGYTF
CDR3 DNA: TGTGCCAGCACCATAGGGGCATCTAACTATGGCTACACCTTC

clone size: .
V gene: TRBV9
D gene: .
J gene: TRBJ1-2
CDR3 protein: CASSPQGWSGYTF
CDR3 DNA: TGTGCCAGCAGCCCCCAGGGGTGGAGTGGCTACACCTTC

clone size: .
V gene: TRBV27
D gene: TRBD1
J gene: TRBJ2-7
CDR3 protein: CASSLEGARNFRMGEQYF
CDR3 DNA: TGTGCCAGCAGTTTAGAGGGGGCGCGTAACTTTCGAATGGGCGAGCAGTACTTC

clone size: .
V gene: TRBV6-5
D gene: .
J gene: TRBJ1-4
CDR3 protein: CASSYGQGWSEKLFF
CDR3 DNA: TGTGCCAGCAGTTACGGGCAGGGGTGGAGTGAAAAACTGTTTTTT

clone size: .
V gene: TRBV12-5
D gene: .
J gene: TRBJ1-1
CDR3 protein: CASGFGGGTEAFF
CDR3 DNA: TGTGCTAGTGGTTTTGGGGGAGGCACTGAAGCTTTCTTT

clone size: .
V gene: TRBV2
D gene: TRBD2
J gene: TRBJ2-3
CDR3 protein: CASSNLAGGPTDTQYF
CDR3 DNA: TGTGCCAGCAGTAATCTAGCGGGGGGGCCTACAGATACGCAGTATTTT

clone size: .
V gene: TRBV7-9
D gene: .
J gene: TRBJ1-2
CDR3 protein: CASTPGRDSGGYTF
CDR3 DNA: TGTGCCAGCACCCCGGGGAGAGACTCAGGCGGCTACACCTTC

clone size: .
V gene: TRBV5-1
D gene: TRBD1
J gene: TRBJ1-4
CDR3 protein: CASSLAPTGGAPVATNEKLFF
CDR3 DNA: TGCGCCAGCAGCTTGGCACCGACAGGGGGCGCACCGGTTGCAACTAATGAAAAACTGTTTTTT

clone size: few
V gene: TRBV6-2/TRBV6-3
D gene: TRBD2
J gene: TRBJ2-4
CDR3 protein: CASSNTGGPRNIQYF
CDR3 DNA: TGTGCCAGCAGTAATACGGGAGGGCCGAGAAACATTCAGTACTTC

clone size: .
V gene: TRBV11-2
D gene: TRBD2
J gene: TRBJ2-7
CDR3 protein: CASSHLGVLAGEYEQYF
CDR3 DNA: TGTGCCAGCAGCCACCTTGGGGTTTTAGCGGGAGAGTACGAGCAGTACTTC

clone size: .
V gene: TRBV5-1
D gene: TRBD1
J gene: TRBJ1-3
CDR3 protein: CASSLKGTVSITSGNTIYF
CDR3 DNA: TGCGCCAGCAGCTTGAAGGGGACAGTTTCCATAACGTCTGGAAACACCATATATTTT

clone size: .
V gene: TRBV6-5
D gene: .
J gene: TRBJ2-2
CDR3 protein: CASSYRRVGTGELFF
CDR3 DNA: TGTGCCAGCAGTTATAGGAGAGTCGGGACCGGGGAGCTGTTTTTT

clone size: once
V gene: TRBV18
D gene: .
J gene: TRBJ1-5
CDR3 protein: CASSPFDRNNQPQHF
CDR3 DNA: TGTGCCAGCTCACCTTTCGACAGGAACAATCAGCCCCAGCATTTT

clone size: .
V gene: TRBV3-1/TRBV3-2
D gene: TRBD2
J gene: TRBJ2-6
CDR3 protein: CASSHGGSGANVLTF
CDR3 DNA: TGTGCCAGCAGTCACGGGGGGTCTGGGGCCAACGTCCTGACTTTC

clone size: .
V gene: TRBV7-2
D gene: .
J gene: TRBJ1-2
CDR3 protein: CASSLTQGTGGYTF
CDR3 DNA: TGTGCCAGCAGCTTAACCCAGGGTACGGGTGGCTACACCTTC

clone size: .
V gene: TRBV10-1
D gene: TRBD1
J gene: TRBJ1-1
CDR3 protein: CASSPRQGLNTEAFF
CDR3 DNA: TGCGCCAGCAGCCCAAGACAGGGTCTAAACACTGAAGCTTTCTTT

clone size: .
V gene: TRBV9
D gene: TRBD1
J gene: TRBJ2-1
CDR3 protein: CASSVTGVNEQFF
CDR3 DNA: TGTGCCAGCAGCGTGACAGGGGTCAATGAGCAGTTCTTC